This record concerns one TCR beta chain sequence. Per the germline V gene, CDR1 is SGHVS and CDR2 is FNYEAQ. This CDR3 contains 14 residues. Losses at the gene ends were 1 base for V and 7 bases for J; bases not matched to a gene: 5. Per the original data handling: Nucleated cell counts were estimated from reference gene primer amplification. Libraries were prepared by immunoSEQ multiplex PCR; TCRdb keeps only in-frame clonotypes and omits some of them. V and J calls and clone size are given by that table; D and trimming were obtained from the DNA. The sample consists of more than 150,000 clones, over 80% of them appearing once. This specimen comes from a study of blood T cell repertoires in COVID-19. Study-wide context: The United States, Italy and Spain were the sources of the acute and convalescent COVID-19 samples. Nucleic acid was either cDNA or gDNA, and it came from T cells, B-cell-depleted T cells, or PBMCs.

The clonotype comes from a man between 70 and 80 years old who had recovered from COVID-19. V and J are TRBV7-6 and TRBJ2-7; TRBD1 matches 9 bases. The sequenced sample was peripheral blood. The CDR3 coding sequence is TGTGCCAGCAGCTTAGTAGGGACAGGGCGGGAGCAGTACTTC. Encoded protein: CASSLVGTGREQYF.